Listed below are T cell receptor beta chains from one sample, sequenced in a study of cytomegalovirus exposure and HLA in healthy donors. Produced via immunoSEQ multiplex PCR; TCRdb's table is partial and in-frame only. Among 110,000 to 150,000 clones listed, around two thirds were seen once. Sequencing was carried out using PBMCs. These receptors were obtained from a woman aged 60-70 years in good health and CMV-seropositive. Each CDR3 is given with its conserved first and last residue. Fields, in order: V gene, J gene, D gene, clone size, CDR3 DNA, CDR3 protein. A D gene is named only where the DNA matches it firmly. Clone size is not always given. Where it is, it says once, few, many or a class for expanded clones.

TRBV21-1,TRBJ1-1,NA,NA,TGTGCCAGCAGCACGACAGGGGGTAGCGCTGAAGCTTTCTTT,CASSTTGGSAEAFF
TRBV6-5,TRBJ2-4,TRBD2,NA,TGTGCCAGCAGTCCTAGCGGGAGTGGGAACATTCAGTACTTC,CASSPSGSGNIQYF
TRBV2,TRBJ2-5,NA,NA,TGTGCCAGCAGTGAACTGGCGGGAGAGACCCAGTACTTC,CASSELAGETQYF
TRBV6-1,TRBJ1-2,TRBD1,NA,TGTGCCAGCAGTGTCGACTTGACAGGGGGCTATGGCTACACCTTC,CASSVDLTGGYGYTF
TRBV11-3,TRBJ2-5,TRBD2,NA,TGTGCCAGCAGCTTACGGGCTAGCGGCCAAGAGACCCAGTACTTC,CASSLRASGQETQYF
TRBV6-6,TRBJ2-1,NA,NA,TGTGCCAGCAGTTATGGGCGCAATGAGCAGTTCTTC,CASSYGRNEQFF
TRBV7-9,TRBJ2-7,NA,NA,TGTGCCAGCAGCTTACTAGCCGCGACCGACCCCCCGAACCTCTACGAGCAGTACTTC,CASSLLAATDPPNLYEQYF
TRBV27,TRBJ1-2,NA,few,TGTGCCAGCAGACTCATGGGACAAGAGAATGGCTACACCTTC,CASRLMGQENGYTF
TRBV28,TRBJ1-4,NA,NA,TGTGCCAGCAGTTTCCAGACAGGCGGGACTAATGAAAAACTGTTTTTT,CASSFQTGGTNEKLFF
TRBV5-4,TRBJ1-1,NA,NA,TGTGCCAGCAGCTTGGTGGCAGGGGCAACTGAAGCTTTCTTT,CASSLVAGATEAFF
TRBV29-1,TRBJ1-5,TRBD1,NA,TGCAGCGCCGGGACAGGTGATTCGCCCCAGCATTTT,CSAGTGDSPQHF